The sequence of this TCR beta chain was determined in a study of T cells after posttransplantation cyclophosphamide. Study-level results: Skin or GI-infiltrating T cells shared few TRB sequences with blood. Later blood repertoires were often dominated by clones from the donor CD8+ memory compartment.

Busulfan-fludarabine conditioning, marrow transplant, and cyclophosphamide on days +3 and +4 were administered. Turning to this clone: The antigen is not known.

Profiled with immunoSEQ multiplex PCR; TCRdb holds only in-frame clones, not every one. This table holds tens of thousands of clones, roughly 88% found once. Here the sequenced sample was PBMCs, taken about 62 days after allogeneic stem cell transplant with posttransplant cyclophosphamide. This clonotype originated in a male patient aged 60-70 years who received an allogeneic stem cell transplant from a related donor and was CMV-positive. Some T cells may be transferred from the graft donor.

CDR3 protein: CARLTDLNTEAFF. CDR3 sequence (DNA): TGTGCCAGGTTGACGGACTTGAACACTGAAGCTTTCTTT. This chain uses TRBV19 with TRBJ1-1, with D unclear. In germline, CDR1 is LNHDA, CDR2 SQIVND (reference sequence). The CDR3 has 13 residues. V lost 9 bases and J lost 0, with 11 bases in between.